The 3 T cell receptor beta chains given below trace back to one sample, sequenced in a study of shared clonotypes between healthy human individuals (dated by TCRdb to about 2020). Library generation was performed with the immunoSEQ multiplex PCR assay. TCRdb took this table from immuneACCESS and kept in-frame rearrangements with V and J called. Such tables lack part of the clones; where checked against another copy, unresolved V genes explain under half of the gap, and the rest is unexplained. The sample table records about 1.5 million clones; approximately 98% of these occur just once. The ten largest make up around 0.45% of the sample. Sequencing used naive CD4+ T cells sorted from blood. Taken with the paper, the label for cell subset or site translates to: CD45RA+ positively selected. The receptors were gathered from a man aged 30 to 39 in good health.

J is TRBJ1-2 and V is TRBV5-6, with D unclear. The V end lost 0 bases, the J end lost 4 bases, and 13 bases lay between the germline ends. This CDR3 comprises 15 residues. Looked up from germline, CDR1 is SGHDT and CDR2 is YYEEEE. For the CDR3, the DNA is TGTGCCAGCAGCTTGGCCGGTGGACGAACCTATGGCTACACCTTC. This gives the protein CASSLAGGRTYGYTF.

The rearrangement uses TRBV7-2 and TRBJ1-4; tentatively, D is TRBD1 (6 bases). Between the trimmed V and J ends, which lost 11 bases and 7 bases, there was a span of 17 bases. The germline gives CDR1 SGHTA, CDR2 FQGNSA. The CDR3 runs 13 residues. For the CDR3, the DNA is TGTGCCGGGGGGCGGGGTGAAGGTGAAAAACTGTTTTTT. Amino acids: CAGGRGEGEKLFF.

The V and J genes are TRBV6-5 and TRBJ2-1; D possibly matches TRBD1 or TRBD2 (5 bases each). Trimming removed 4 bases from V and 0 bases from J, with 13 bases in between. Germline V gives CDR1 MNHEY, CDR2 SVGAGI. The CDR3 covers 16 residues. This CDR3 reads CASSSRPGPSYNEQFF. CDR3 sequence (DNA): TGTGCCAGCAGTTCACGACCGGGACCCTCCTACAATGAGCAGTTCTTC.